These 30 T cell receptor beta chains came from one sample sequenced in a study of T cell changes during pregnancy in multiple sclerosis. Assay used: immunoSEQ multiplex PCR; TCRdb lists only in-frame clones, some missing. Counted here are some 40,000 clones, 80% to 90% occurring once; the ten biggest clones make up 0.51%. The sequenced sample was CD4+ T cells from peripheral blood mononuclear cells, obtained in the first trimester of pregnancy. The receptors shown here come from a female donor with multiple sclerosis, enrolled in a pregnancy study.

CDR3 amino acids: CASGRESTDTQYF. The CDR3 DNA follows: TGTGCCAGCGGACGGGAGAGCACAGATACGCAGTATTTT. The chain links TRBV2 to TRBJ2-3; tentative D call: TRBD2 (6 bases). CDR1 is SNHLY and CDR2 is FYNNEI in the germline V gene. CDR3 length: 13 residues. The V gene lost 8 bases and the J gene lost 0 bases, with 9 bases spanning the gap.

This clone was counted once. This chain uses TRBV19 with TRBJ1-2; 12 bases match TRBD1. CDR1 is LNHDA and CDR2 is SQIVND in the germline V gene (reference sequence). V gave up 3 bases and J gave up 2 bases; unmatched junction bases: 7. The CDR3 sequence is 17 residues long. The CDR3 bases are TGTGCCAGTAGTATCGGGACAGGGGGCTATAGAAACTATGGCTACACCTTC. Its translation: CASSIGTGGYRNYGYTF.

This clone has only one observation. This chain uses TRBV29-1 with TRBJ2-6, with TRBD2 matching over 7 bases. J was trimmed by 0 bases and V by 7 bases; bases with no gene match: 12. CDR1 and CDR2 (germline): SQVTM, ANQGSEA. The CDR3 contains 17 residues. In nucleotides, the CDR3 is TGCAGCGCTTCGCGGGGGAGCGGTAACTCTGGGGCCAACGTCCTGACTTTC. This translates into CSASRGSGNSGANVLTF.

The V gene is TRBV18, the J gene TRBJ2-1, with 11 bases fitting TRBD2. The CDR3 loop spans 15 amino acids. Germline V lookup: CDR1 KGHSH, CDR2 LQKENI. The ends lost 3 bases at V and 3 bases at J; junction bases unmatched: 1. The CDR3 sequence: CASSPSGGDYNEQFF. Written as DNA, the CDR3 is TGTGCCAGCTCACCTAGCGGGGGGGACTACAATGAGCAGTTCTTC. Complete variable domain (other parts from reference TRBV18 and TRBJ2-1): NAGVMQNPRHLVRRRGQEARLRCSPMKGHSHVYWYRQLPEEGLKFMVYLQKENIIDESGMPKERFSAEFPKEGPSILRIQQVVRGDSAAYFCASSPSGGDYNEQFFGPGTRLTVL.

V and J are TRBV15 and TRBJ1-2; D unclear. In germline, CDR1 is LNHNV, CDR2 YYDKDF (reference sequence). V shed 0 bases and J shed 6 bases, with 14 bases lying between them. This CDR3 is built from 15 residues. The CDR3 nucleotides read TGTGCCACCAGCAGAGATATTCCCCCCGCGGATGGCTACACCTTC. Its translation: CATSRDIPPADGYTF.

This clone came up a few times. This chain uses TRBV4-1 with TRBJ2-3; unclear D gene. CDR3 length: 17 residues. Trimming pared 1 base from V and 0 bases from J, leaving 14 bases between. CDR1 is MGHRA and CDR2 is YSYEKL in the germline V gene. CDR3 protein: CASSQGATYFSTDTQYF. The CDR3 region has the DNA TGCGCCAGCAGCCAAGGTGCGACATATTTTAGCACAGATACGCAGTATTTT.

This chain connects TRBV30 to TRBJ1-6, with 8 bases that match TRBD1. CDR1 and CDR2 (germline): GTSNPN, SVGIG (reference sequence). V dropped 8 bases and J dropped 7; count of bases not matched to a gene: 4. The CDR3 length is 12 residues. CDR3 loop: CAQDRVNSPLHF. The CDR3 DNA sequence: TGTGCCCAGGACAGGGTCAATTCACCCCTCCACTTT. The full variable domain, rest sourced from reference TRBV30 and TRBJ1-6, is SQTIHQWPATLVQPVGSPLSLECTVEGTSNPNLYWYRQAAGRGLQLLFYSVGIGQISSEVPQNLSASRPQDRQFILSSKKLLLSDSGFYLCAQDRVNSPLHFGNGTRLTVT.

This clone was counted only a few times. The gene calls are TRBV6-5 and TRBJ1-5, with D uncertain. The V gene lost 0 bases and the J gene lost 5 bases, with 5 bases spanning the gap. CDR1 and CDR2 from the germline V gene are MNHEY and SVGAGI. CDR3 size: 13 residues. CDR3 sequence reads: CASSYSSDQPQHF. CDR3 DNA sequence: TGTGCCAGCAGTTACTCGAGTGATCAGCCCCAGCATTTT.

Of note for this clone: An end of the junction differs from the germline gene, which may be a read error. The chain carries TRBV6-6 and TRBJ1-6, with 7 bases that match TRBD1. Germline V gene lookup returns CDR1 MNHNY and CDR2 SVGAGI (reference sequence). The CDR3 covers 15 residues. CDR3 region: CASSYRQGYNSSLHF. CDR3 sequence (DNA): TGTGCCAGCAGTTACCGACAGGGTTATAATTCATCCCTCCACTTT.

This clone was detected once. V usage is TRBV5-6 and J usage is TRBJ1-3, with 7 bases identical to TRBD1. Germline V gene data show CDR1 as SGHDT and CDR2 as YYEEEE. J was trimmed by 0 bases and V by 0 bases; bases with no gene match: 6. The CDR3 covers 17 residues. This CDR3 is CASSLATGPSSGNTIYF. CDR3 DNA sequence: TGTGCCAGCAGCTTGGCGACAGGGCCAAGCTCTGGAAACACCATATATTTT.

This sequence joins TRBV9 and TRBJ1-3; tentative D call: TRBD1 (5 bases). Per germline, CDR1 SGDLS and CDR2 YYNGEE. The CDR3 has 17 residues. With 0 bases removed from V and 3 bases from J, the gap between germline ends came to 16 bases. Here the CDR3 reads CASSVAGRVEVGNTIYF. CDR3 nucleotide sequence: TGTGCCAGCAGCGTAGCCGGCAGGGTGGAAGTTGGAAACACCATATATTTT.

This chain's CDR3 is CASSLRGGQSGELFF. CDR3 bases: TGTGCCAGCAGCTTACGGGGGGGCCAATCCGGGGAGCTGTTTTTT. This chain links TRBV7-2 with TRBJ2-2, with 8 bases aligning to TRBD2. The CDR3 has 15 amino acids. V lost 2 bases to trimming and J lost 6 bases; unmatched junction nucleotides: 5. The germline gives CDR1 SGHTA, CDR2 FQGNSA. The full variable domain, completed using reference TRBV7-2 and TRBJ2-2, is GAGVSQSPSNKVTEKGKDVELRCDPISGHTALYWYRQSLGQGLEFLIYFQGNSAPDKSGLPSDRFSAERTGGSVSTLTIQRTQQEDSAVYLCASSLRGGQSGELFFGEGSRLTVL.

V usage is TRBV6-5 and J usage is TRBJ1-2, with 7 bases identical to TRBD1. Germline CDR1 is MNHEY and CDR2 is SVGAGI. The CDR3 loop spans 16 amino acids. V was pared by 2 bases and J by 6 bases, with 12 bases of the junction left unmatched. DNA for the CDR3: TGTGCCAGCAGTTACGCCTTCGGGACAGCAAAACATGGCTACACCTTC. Amino acids: CASSYAFGTAKHGYTF.

CDR3 sequence: CASSLDGGDNQPQHF. As DNA, the CDR3 is TGCGCCAGCAGCTTGGACGGGGGGGACAATCAGCCCCAGCATTTT. V is TRBV5-1 and J is TRBJ1-5, with D possibly matching TRBD1 (5 bases). This CDR3 contains 15 residues. Germline loops: CDR1 SGHRS, CDR2 YFSETQ. With 0 bases removed from V and 3 bases from J, the gap between germline ends came to 10 bases.

This clone was seen a handful of times. The genes are TRBV30 and TRBJ1-1; no definite D call. CDR1 and CDR2 (germline): GTSNPN, SVGIG (reference sequence). V dropped 4 bases and J dropped 2 bases, with 5 bases sitting between them. The CDR3 loop spans 11 amino acids. The CDR3 reads CAWNSNTEAFF. DNA for the CDR3: TGTGCCTGGAACAGCAACACTGAAGCTTTCTTT.

This sequence joins TRBV6-6 and TRBJ2-5, with 7 bases identical to TRBD2. V gave up 10 bases and J gave up 4 bases; unmatched junction bases: 9. CDR1 MNHNY and CDR2 SVGAGI come from the germline V gene (reference sequence). This CDR3 is built from 13 residues. In DNA, the CDR3 is TGTGCCACCCGGACTAGTGCTTCAGAGACCCAGTACTTC. Amino acids: CATRTSASETQYF.

The chain carries TRBV5-1 and TRBJ2-7, with TRBD2 identical over 8 bases. After removal of 3 bases from V and 0 bases from J, the junction contained 11 bases not matched to a gene. The CDR3 is 17 amino acids. The germline V gene encodes CDR1 SGHRS and CDR2 YFSETQ. The CDR3 region has the DNA TGCGCCAGCAGCTGGACGGGGGGGGCGAGGAGCTCCTACGAGCAGTACTTC. As protein: CASSWTGGARSSYEQYF.

The genes are TRBV21-1 and TRBJ2-3; the table's D call, TRBD2, has no DNA check behind it. TRBV21-1 is a recognized pseudogene. This CDR3 comprises 16 residues. The CDR3 DNA reads TGTGCCAGCAGCATGAGGGCGGGAGGAGTACAAAATACGCAGTATTTT. Translated, it gives CASSMRAGGVQNTQYF.

The chain combines TRBV4-3 with TRBJ1-6, with TRBD1 identical over 9 bases. The CDR3 loop spans 15 amino acids. The trim removed 4 bases at V and 10 bases at J, leaving 8 bases unmatched. CDR1 LGHNA and CDR2 YSLEER come from the germline V gene. The CDR3 DNA reads as TGCGCCAGCAGCCCGGGACAGGGAATCCAATCACCCCTCCACTTT. Translated, it gives CASSPGQGIQSPLHF.

This clone was picked up a small number of times. The J gene is TRBJ1-1, the V gene TRBV4-2, with no clear D. The CDR3 spans 17 residues. Trimming took 2 bases from V and 3 from J, leaving 19 bases between them. The germline gives CDR1 LGHNA, CDR2 YNFKEQ. Here the CDR3 reads CASSQPHLSGYDTEAFF. The CDR3 DNA follows: TGTGCCAGCAGCCAACCCCACTTATCCGGTTATGACACTGAAGCTTTCTTT.

The J gene is TRBJ2-1, the V gene TRBV9, with D possibly being TRBD2 (5 bases). Trimming pared 0 bases from V and 9 bases from J, leaving 16 bases between. The CDR3 loop spans 15 amino acids. Germline-derived CDR1 and CDR2 are SGDLS and YYNGEE. The DNA of the CDR3 is TGTGCCAGCAGCGTAGGGGGTGCTGGCGGAGGTGAGCAGTTCTTC. Translation gives CASSVGGAGGGEQFF. Drawing the rest from reference TRBV9 and TRBJ2-1, the complete variable domain is DSGVTQTPKHLITATGQRVTLRCSPRSGDLSVYWYQQSLDQGLQFLIQYYNGEERAKGNILERFSAQQFPDLHSELNLSSLELGDSALYFCASSVGGAGGGEQFFGPGTRLTVL.

V usage is TRBV6-8 and J usage is TRBJ2-7; 7 positions match TRBD2. Germline V gene lookup returns CDR1 MNHGY and CDR2 SAAAGT. V dropped 8 bases and J dropped 3; count of bases not matched to a gene: 7. This CDR3 has 13 amino acids. The CDR3 coding sequence is TGTGCCAGCCGCGGTCGCGGGAGCTACGAGCAGTACTTC. It is translated as CASRGRGSYEQYF.

This clone was observed a handful of times. This sequence joins TRBV19 and TRBJ1-1; 7 positions match TRBD1. With 5 bases clipped from V and 1 base from J, the junction kept 4 bases outside the gene matches. The germline V gene has CDR1 LNHDA and CDR2 SQIVND (reference sequence). The CDR3 loop spans 14 amino acids. The CDR3 sequence: CASSYRGTNTEAFF. The CDR3, as DNA: TGTGCCAGTAGTTACAGGGGCACGAACACTGAAGCTTTCTTT.

The chain couples TRBV28 to TRBJ2-1, with 8 positions matching TRBD1. Germline V gives CDR1 MDHEN, CDR2 SYDVKM. The length of the CDR3 is 18 residues. J lost 4 bases, V lost 4 bases, and 15 bases had no gene match. The DNA for the CDR3 is TGTGCCAGCAGTTCAAACGACAGGGGCTTTTCAGGTTACAATGAGCAGTTCTTC. As protein: CASSSNDRGFSGYNEQFF.

This sequence joins TRBV4-3 and TRBJ1-1, with unresolved D. This CDR3 contains 14 residues. V lost 1 base and J 3 bases, leaving 9 bases between the germline ends. CDR1 is LGHNA, CDR2 YSLEER, per germline. The DNA of the CDR3 is TGCGCCAGCAGCCAAGCCGAGGGCTACACTGAAGCTTTCTTT. This encodes CASSQAEGYTEAFF.

The chain couples TRBV7-2 to TRBJ2-7; TRBD1 aligns across 10 bases. The CDR3 loop spans 16 amino acids. V trimming: 5 bases; J trimming: 1 base; junction bases outside the gene matches: 8. The germline V gene encodes CDR1 SGHTA and CDR2 FQGNSA. The CDR3 DNA is TGTGCCAGCAGCCCGATAGGACAGGGGGGTTCCTACGAGCAGTACTTC. This encodes CASSPIGQGGSYEQYF.

The gene calls are TRBV18 and TRBJ1-2; TRBD1 is a possible D gene (6 bases). The germline CDR1 and CDR2 sequences are KGHSH and LQKENI. The CDR3 is made up of 15 amino acids. V gave up 2 bases and J gave up 10 bases, with 20 bases separating them. CDR3 protein: CASSPRGGTLMDYTF. The DNA for the CDR3 is TGTGCCAGCTCACCAAGAGGGGGTACTTTGATGGACTACACCTTC.

The CDR3: CASSGGGSAFARYTF. CDR3 bases: TGTGCCAGCAGTGGGGGGGGCAGCGCATTCGCCCGCTACACCTTC. V usage is TRBV7-9 and J usage is TRBJ1-2; possible D gene TRBD1, 6 bases. Germline loops: CDR1 SEHNR, CDR2 FQNEAQ (reference sequence). The CDR3 has 15 residues. V was pared by 6 bases and J by 9 bases, with 23 bases between.

The rearrangement uses TRBV4-2 and TRBJ1-2; D is perhaps TRBD1 (5 bases). With 0 bases removed from V and 2 bases from J, the gap between germline ends came to 10 bases. From germline, CDR1 is LGHNA and CDR2 YNFKEQ. The CDR3 has 15 amino acids. CDR3 sequence (DNA): TGTGCCAGCAGCCAAGATGTCGGGGGGAACTATGGCTACACCTTC. This gives the protein CASSQDVGGNYGYTF.

This rearrangement joins TRBV5-4 to TRBJ1-1; D is unresolved. The CDR3 sequence is 13 residues long. Trimming stripped 6 bases from V and 0 bases from J, with 9 bases between. The germline V gene encodes CDR1 SGHNT and CDR2 YYREEE (reference sequence). For the CDR3, the DNA is TGTGCCAGCACCCTTTCTCTGAACACTGAAGCTTTCTTT. Translation: CASTLSLNTEAFF.